Below, one T cell receptor (beta chain) is given with its context. This sample is part of a study of blood T cell repertoires in COVID-19. Background on the study: Samples came from the United States, Italy and Spain, spanning acute and convalescent COVID-19. T cells, B-cell-depleted T cells, or PBMCs provided the cDNA or gDNA that served as material.

As originally analysed: Reference gene primers were amplified, and this amplification served to estimate nucleated cell counts. TCRdb's copy holds only in-frame clones and misses some; the assay was immunoSEQ multiplex PCR. V, J and clone size were drawn from that table, and D and trimming were deduced from the DNA. Among some 300,000 clones listed, about 88% were seen once. Germline V gene lookup returns CDR1 SEHNR and CDR2 FQNEAQ (reference sequence). V was trimmed by 5 bases and J by 6 bases, leaving 11 bases between them. The CDR3 has 13 residues. This TCR was recovered from a man aged 70-80 years with acute or convalescent COVID-19. Sequenced sample: peripheral blood. The chain joins TRBV7-9 to TRBJ1-5; D may be TRBD1 (5 bases). CDR3 sequence: CASSRRGSQPQHF. The CDR3 region has the DNA TGTGCCAGCAGCCGACGGGGGAGTCAGCCCCAGCATTTT.